These 18 T cell receptor beta chains were all obtained from the same sample, sequenced in a study of T cells in localized non-small cell lung cancer. Profiled with immunoSEQ multiplex PCR; TCRdb holds only in-frame clones, not every one. The sample lists tens of thousands of clones; 78% were seen once. This specimen consisted of peripheral blood, obtained before any cancer treatment. The receptors derive from a male donor aged 60 or over with stage II squamous cell lung carcinoma.

The chain links TRBV7-8 to TRBJ2-7; 7 bases align to TRBD1. V dropped 5 bases and J dropped 1; count of bases not matched to a gene: 8. Germline CDR1 reads SGHVS; CDR2 reads FQNEAQ. This CDR3 region has 15 residues. CDR3 DNA sequence: TGTGCCAGCAGCGCCACAGGGGCTGGATCCTACGAGCAGTACTTC. Protein sequence: CASSATGAGSYEQYF.

J is TRBJ2-7 and V is TRBV19; D perhaps matches TRBD2 (6 bases). V was cut by 0 bases and J by 3 bases, with 15 bases left in between. Germline V CDR1 and CDR2: LNHDA, SQIVND (reference sequence). The CDR3 loop spans 16 amino acids. This CDR3 is CASSIDDRGSFYEQYF. The DNA for the CDR3 is TGTGCCAGTAGTATAGATGATCGGGGGAGTTTCTACGAGCAGTACTTC.

This clone appeared a few times. V gene TRBV5-4 combines with J gene TRBJ2-3; perhaps TRBD1 as D (6 bases). The V end lost 3 bases, the J end lost 2 bases, and 10 bases lay between the germline ends. The CDR3 sequence is 14 residues long. Germline values: CDR1 SGHNT, CDR2 YYREEE (reference sequence). The DNA for the CDR3 is TGTGCCAGCAGCTCTCCGGGACACACAGATACGCAGTATTTT. Its protein product is CASSSPGHTDTQYF.

The V and J genes are TRBV18 and TRBJ2-2; no clear D gene. CDR3 length equals 13 residues. V was cut by 5 bases and J by 0 bases, with 4 bases left in between. Per germline, CDR1 KGHSH and CDR2 LQKENI. CDR3 residues: CASSSTNTGELFF. CDR3 nucleotide sequence: TGTGCCAGCTCAAGCACGAACACCGGGGAGCTGTTTTTT.

Only a few counts were recorded for this clone. The gene calls are TRBV27 and TRBJ2-1; 9 positions agree with TRBD2. This CDR3 is 14 amino acids long. With 5 bases clipped from V and 6 bases from J, the junction kept 5 bases outside the gene matches. Germline V gene lookup returns CDR1 MNHEY and CDR2 SMNVEV (reference sequence). The CDR3 DNA is TGTGCCAGCAGTACAGCGGGAGGAATCAATGAGCAGTTCTTC. Translation gives CASSTAGGINEQFF.

The chain joins TRBV5-4 to TRBJ1-1, with 11 bases aligning to TRBD1. The CDR3 spans 15 residues. The V segment lost 4 bases and the J segment 5 bases; nucleotides outside the gene matches: 7. Germline V gene lookup returns CDR1 SGHNT and CDR2 YYREEE (reference sequence). The CDR3 DNA is TGTGCCAGCAGCCCGGTGGACAGGGGGCGGACTGAAGCTTTCTTT. Protein sequence: CASSPVDRGRTEAFF.

This clone was observed a few times. V and J are TRBV13 and TRBJ2-7, with TRBD2 identical over 7 bases. The trim removed 2 bases at V and 3 bases at J, leaving 4 bases unmatched. This CDR3 contains 14 residues. Germline V gene lookup returns CDR1 PRHDT and CDR2 FYEKMQ (reference sequence). The CDR3 protein is CASSLTGGFYEQYF. The CDR3 DNA reads TGTGCCAGCAGCTTAACGGGGGGTTTCTACGAGCAGTACTTC.

The CDR3 bases are TGTGCCAGCAGACTCGCCGGGACAGGGGTACGAGGAAACACCATATATTTT. Translating gives CASRLAGTGVRGNTIYF. The chain recombines TRBV2 with TRBJ1-3; 10 bases match TRBD1. Germline CDR1 is SNHLY and CDR2 is FYNNEI. The CDR3 is made up of 17 amino acids. V gave up 6 bases and J gave up 4 bases; unmatched junction bases: 12. The complete variable domain, with remaining parts taken from reference TRBV2 and TRBJ1-3, reads EPEVTQTPSHQVTQMGQEVILRCVPISNHLYFYWYRQILGQKVEFLVSFYNNEISEKSEIFDDQFSVERPDGSNFTLKIRSTKLEDSAMYFCASRLAGTGVRGNTIYFGEGSWLTVV.

This clone has more than one count but fewer than ten. The gene calls are TRBV5-4 and TRBJ1-2, with no clear D. CDR1 and CDR2 (germline): SGHNT, YYREEE (reference sequence). The CDR3 has 16 amino acids. V shed 1 base and J shed 0 bases, with 13 bases lying between them. This CDR3 reads CASSLFGLGANYGYTF. As DNA, the CDR3 is TGTGCCAGCAGCTTGTTTGGCTTAGGAGCTAACTATGGCTACACCTTC.

V gene TRBV2 combines with J gene TRBJ2-5; D remains ambiguous. This CDR3 has 13 residues. Germline CDR1 and CDR2: SNHLY and FYNNEI. The germline V and J ends were trimmed by 6 bases and 5 bases, with 13 bases remaining between them. CDR3 region: CASRLTVHETQYF. CDR3 DNA: TGTGCCAGCAGGTTGACGGTACATGAGACCCAGTACTTC.

The DNA of the CDR3 is TGTGCCAGCAGCCTGGACAGTTCGAACACTGAAGCTTTCTTT. It codes for CASSLDSSNTEAFF. This chain joins TRBV5-4 and TRBJ1-1; maybe TRBD1 (6 bases). Trimming removed 4 bases at V and 1 base at J, with 11 bases between. Looked up from germline, CDR1 is SGHNT and CDR2 is YYREEE (reference sequence). The CDR3 has 14 residues.

This clone was picked up one time. The chain couples TRBV19 to TRBJ2-1; no reliable D call. The V gene lost 8 bases and the J gene lost 3 bases, with 14 bases spanning the gap. Germline-derived CDR1 and CDR2 are LNHDA and SQIVND (reference sequence). The CDR3 length is 14 residues. DNA for the CDR3: TGTGCCAGTGGTGCCGGGTTGGGCTACAATGAGCAGTTCTTC. Translation gives CASGAGLGYNEQFF.

This clone occurred a few times. The chain links TRBV5-1 to TRBJ2-7, with unresolved D. The CDR3 covers 13 residues. Trimming pared 4 bases from V and 0 bases from J, leaving 8 bases between. Per germline, CDR1 SGHRS and CDR2 YFSETQ. The CDR3 DNA follows: TGCGCCAGCAGCACGGATAGCTCCTACGAGCAGTACTTC. It codes for CASSTDSSYEQYF.

The rearrangement joins TRBV21-1 to TRBJ2-3; no check of the table's D call, TRBD2, against the DNA was made. TRBV21-1 represents a pseudogene. CDR3 length equals 16 residues. In DNA, the CDR3 is TGTGCCAGCAGCAAATGGGGGGGCGCCCCCACAGATACGCAGTATTTT. Its translation: CASSKWGGAPTDTQYF.

The chain couples TRBV6-1 to TRBJ1-1, with D possibly matching TRBD1 (5 bases). Trimming took off 6 bases at V and 6 bases at J, with 20 bases between the two ends. This CDR3 has 15 residues. The germline gives CDR1 MNHNS, CDR2 SASEGT. In DNA, the CDR3 is TGTGCCAGCAGAAGGAGGGACGTAGTGTACTCTGAAGCTTTCTTT. Protein: CASRRRDVVYSEAFF.

The chain has TRBV5-1 and TRBJ2-7; D could derive from TRBD1 or TRBD2 (5 bases each). The V and J ends lost 4 bases and 12 bases respectively, with 29 bases between them. This CDR3 is 16 amino acids long. Germline V gives CDR1 SGHRS, CDR2 YFSETQ. CDR3 residues: CASSPRGEPGPGWWYF. CDR3 nucleotide sequence: TGCGCCAGCAGCCCACGGGGAGAGCCGGGGCCGGGGTGGTGGTACTTC.

The chain carries TRBV4-3 and TRBJ2-7; a weak D match, TRBD2 (6 bases). Germline V gene lookup returns CDR1 LGHNA and CDR2 YSLEER. The CDR3 sequence is 15 residues long. V lost 3 bases to trimming and J lost 3 bases, with 15 bases between them. CDR3 DNA: TGCGCCAGCAGCCAGGGGCGGCAGGGAGGCTACGAGCAGTACTTC. Protein product: CASSQGRQGGYEQYF.

The chain has TRBV7-2 and TRBJ1-1; D gene unclear. CDR1 and CDR2 (germline): SGHTA, FQGNSA. CDR3 length: 12 amino acids. With 5 bases removed from V and 0 bases from J, the gap between germline ends came to 4 bases. As DNA, the CDR3 is TGTGCCAGCAGCCGCATGAACACTGAAGCTTTCTTT. It encodes CASSRMNTEAFF.